The 17 T cell receptor beta chains below come from one sample, sequenced in a study of cytomegalovirus exposure and HLA in healthy donors (dated 2017 in TCRdb). Library construction relied on the immunoSEQ multiplex PCR assay. For the multiplex PCR, a mixture combining 60 forward primers for TCR Vbeta segments and 13 reverse primers for TCR Jbeta segments was used. In TCRdb, the immuneACCESS table is reduced to in-frame sequences with V and J assigned. These tables do not hold every clone; where another copy was compared, an unresolved V gene accounts for under half, and the others remain unexplained. This sample has tens of thousands of clones in its table, and more than 65% of those were observed once. Clones ranked in the top ten supply roughly an eighth of the sample. Material: PBMCs. The receptors stem from a male donor in good health and CMV-seropositive.

V gene TRBV7-6 combines with J gene TRBJ1-4; 8 nucleotides agree with TRBD1. V trimming: 4 bases; J trimming: 8 bases; junction bases outside the gene matches: 6. The CDR3 extends over 14 amino acids. Germline CDR1 is SGHVS and CDR2 is FNYEAQ. In nucleotides, the CDR3 is TGTGCCAGCAGCTCTCAGGGGGCGCTGGAAAAACTGTTTTTT. As protein: CASSSQGALEKLFF.

The chain's CDR3 is CASEPGWRGGGNEQFF. CDR3 sequence (DNA): TGTGCCAGCGAACCGGGGTGGCGGGGGGGCGGTAATGAGCAGTTCTTC. The chain couples TRBV27 to TRBJ2-1; 9 positions agree with TRBD2. The V gene's germline CDR1 is MNHEY and CDR2 SMNVEV (reference sequence). This CDR3 is built from 16 residues. After removal of 8 bases from V and 7 bases from J, the junction contained 15 bases not matched to a gene.

V and J are TRBV6-5 and TRBJ2-7; tentatively, D is TRBD2 (5 bases). Trimming stripped 9 bases from V and 1 base from J, with 13 bases between. Germline CDR1 MNHEY, CDR2 SVGAGI. The CDR3 has 13 amino acids. The CDR3 is CASGRVGSYEQYF. CDR3 nucleotide sequence: TGTGCCAGTGGGCGGGTGGGTTCCTACGAGCAGTACTTC.

This clone was seen more than once but under ten times. The chain uses TRBV10-2 and TRBJ2-3; 9 bases align to TRBD2. There are 17 residues in the CDR3. Unmatched junction bases numbered 5, after V lost 1 base and J lost 0 bases. Germline CDR1 and CDR2: WSHSY and SAAADI. Here the CDR3 reads CASSEYRLAVSTDTQYF. Here the CDR3 DNA reads TGCGCCAGCAGTGAGTATCGACTAGCGGTGAGCACAGATACGCAGTATTTT.

The chain carries TRBV15 and TRBJ2-5, with TRBD1 matching over 8 bases. Per the germline V gene, CDR1 is LNHNV and CDR2 is YYDKDF (reference sequence). CDR3 length equals 14 residues. J lost 3 bases, V lost 2 bases, and 2 bases had no gene match. CDR3 nucleotides: TGTGCCACCAGCAGAACGACAGGGGAAGAGACCCAGTACTTC. Protein sequence: CATSRTTGEETQYF.

The chain has TRBV7-3 and TRBJ2-1; TRBD2 matches 10 bases. CDR3 length equals 17 residues. J gave up 5 bases and V 2 bases, and 9 bases lay outside the gene matches. CDR1 and CDR2 (germline): SGHTA, FQGTGA. The CDR3 DNA follows: TGTGCCAGCAGCTTATTTCCTAGCGGGGGCCTGAACAATGAGCAGTTCTTC. Translated, it gives CASSLFPSGGLNNEQFF. The full variable domain, its missing parts supplied by reference TRBV7-3 and TRBJ2-1, is GAGVSQTPSNKVTEKGKYVELRCDPISGHTALYWYRQSLGQGPEFLIYFQGTGAADDSGLPNDRFFAVRPEGSVSTLKIQRTERGDSAVYLCASSLFPSGGLNNEQFFGPGTRLTVL.

This chain links TRBV15 with TRBJ1-3, with no clear D. Looked up from germline, CDR1 is LNHNV and CDR2 is YYDKDF (reference sequence). V was cut by 1 base and J by 0 bases, with 7 bases left in between. This CDR3 has 15 amino acids. The CDR3 loop reads CATSRARNSGNTIYF. The CDR3 nucleotides read TGTGCCACCAGCAGAGCCAGGAACTCTGGAAACACCATATATTTT.

This clone was detected a few times. The V gene is TRBV7-2, the J gene TRBJ1-4; TRBD1 might be the D (5 bases). V was pared by 5 bases and J by 7 bases, with 14 bases between. The CDR3 is 14 amino acids. Germline CDR1 and CDR2: SGHTA and FQGNSA. The CDR3, as DNA: TGTGCCAGCAGCGCTGGGGCCAGGGTTGAAAAACTGTTTTTT. Its translation: CASSAGARVEKLFF.

This clone was counted between two and nine times. This chain links TRBV19 with TRBJ1-5, with 8 bases that match TRBD1. The CDR3 runs to 14 residues. Unmatched junction bases numbered 8, after V lost 7 bases and J lost 6 bases. Looked up from germline, CDR1 is LNHDA and CDR2 is SQIVND (reference sequence). CDR3 sequence (DNA): TGTGCCAGTAATCCAGAGACAGGGGTTCAGCCCCAGCATTTT. Residues: CASNPETGVQPQHF.

V and J are TRBV18 and TRBJ1-1; D is unclear. Per the germline V gene, CDR1 is KGHSH and CDR2 is LQKENI. V lost 0 bases and J 0 bases, leaving 5 bases between the germline ends. The CDR3 extends over 14 amino acids. CDR3 residues: CASSPPAVNTEAFF. The CDR3 region has the DNA TGTGCCAGCTCACCACCGGCGGTGAACACTGAAGCTTTCTTT.

The chain uses TRBV5-5 and TRBJ2-5, with TRBD2 matching 11 bases. V lost 1 base, J lost 7 bases, and 12 bases stayed unmatched. Germline lookup yields CDR1 SGHKS and CDR2 YYEKEE (reference sequence). The CDR3 loop spans 17 amino acids. DNA of the CDR3: TGTGCCAGCAGCTTGAGGGGACTAGCGGCTGATAGGGGGACCCAGTACTTC. It translates to CASSLRGLAADRGTQYF.

This rearrangement joins TRBV9 to TRBJ1-2; D not resolved. Looked up from germline, CDR1 is SGDLS and CDR2 is YYNGEE. Trimming pared 0 bases from V and 8 bases from J, leaving 11 bases between. This CDR3 comprises 13 residues. The CDR3 sequence is CASSVEPSIGYTF. Written as DNA, the CDR3 is TGTGCCAGCAGCGTAGAACCAAGCATAGGCTACACCTTC.

The rearrangement joins TRBV9 to TRBJ1-1, with D maybe TRBD1 (6 bases). The CDR3 is made up of 15 amino acids. Per the germline V gene, CDR1 is SGDLS and CDR2 is YYNGEE. V lost 2 bases, J lost 1 base, and 12 bases lay in between. CDR3 nucleotides: TGTGCCAGCAGCGTCACAGGGACACCGAACACTGAAGCTTTCTTT. It yields the protein CASSVTGTPNTEAFF.

This rearrangement joins TRBV28 to TRBJ1-1; TRBD1 matches at 9 bases. Germline trimming cut 6 bases from V and 1 base from J; bases unmatched to any gene: 12. The CDR3 consists of 17 residues. The germline V gene encodes CDR1 MDHEN and CDR2 SYDVKM. This CDR3 is CASSQNTGGVKNTEAFF. CDR3 bases: TGTGCCAGCAGCCAAAATACAGGGGGCGTTAAGAACACTGAAGCTTTCTTT. The complete variable domain, with remaining parts taken from reference TRBV28 and TRBJ1-1, reads DVKVTQSSRYLVKRTGEKVFLECVQDMDHENMFWYRQDPGLGLRLIYFSYDVKMKEKGDIPEGYSVSREKKERFSLILESASTNQTSMYLCASSQNTGGVKNTEAFFGQGTRLTVV.

This rearrangement joins TRBV15 to TRBJ2-3; TRBD2 agrees at 10 bases. The CDR3 loop spans 16 amino acids. J lost 4 bases, V lost 3 bases, and 7 bases had no gene match. Germline CDR1 is LNHNV and CDR2 is YYDKDF (reference sequence). In DNA, the CDR3 is TGTGCCACCAGCAGGGAAGCGGGAGGGCCCCCAGATACGCAGTATTTT. Protein sequence: CATSREAGGPPDTQYF.

CDR3 residues: CASSIDGVYNEQFF. The CDR3 region has the DNA TGTGCCAGTAGTATAGATGGAGTTTACAATGAGCAGTTCTTC. V usage is TRBV19 and J usage is TRBJ2-1; no firm D call. CDR1 LNHDA and CDR2 SQIVND come from the germline V gene (reference sequence). The V and J ends lost 0 bases and 4 bases respectively, with 7 bases between them. This CDR3 has 14 residues.

The chain employs TRBV7-6 and TRBJ2-5; D perhaps matches TRBD2 (6 bases). The CDR3 length is 13 residues. Trimming stripped 5 bases from V and 3 bases from J, with 10 bases between. The germline V gene encodes CDR1 SGHVS and CDR2 FNYEAQ. CDR3 coding DNA: TGTGCCAGCAGCCGGGGACTGAAAGAGACCCAGTACTTC. It specifies CASSRGLKETQYF.